These 32 T cell receptor beta chains were sequenced from one sample in a study of T cells in Graves' hyperthyroidism and ophthalmopathy. There were TCR beta CDR3 regions amplified from RNA transcripts. During a first-round RT-PCR of the TCR CDR3, the HTBI primer set was used. From the multiplex PCR reads, TCRdb called clonotypes with MiXCR, one entry per CDR3 protein. The profile shows around 760,000 distinct CDR3 sequences, 35% of them singletons. Sequenced: blood. The receptors here all came from a woman in her thirties or forties with Graves' hyperthyroidism.

J is TRBJ2-7 and V is TRBV29-1; 9 bases match TRBD1. The germline V gene encodes CDR1 SQVTM and CDR2 ANQGSEA. CDR3 length: 16 amino acids. After removal of 6 bases from V and 0 bases from J, the junction contained 12 bases not matched to a gene. In DNA form, the CDR3 reads TGCAGCGTCTGGGACAGGGCTGAGCGTAGCTCCTACGAGCAGTACTTC. Protein sequence: CSVWDRAERSSYEQYF.

V gene TRBV2 combines with J gene TRBJ1-2; D not certain. This CDR3 spans 12 amino acids. Germline V gives CDR1 SNHLY, CDR2 FYNNEI. Trimming removed 2 bases at V and 7 bases at J, with 8 bases between. The DNA of the CDR3 is TGTGCCAGCAGTGAACTAGCGGGTGGCTACACCTTC. The encoded protein is CASSELAGGYTF.

In this sample, this clonotype turned up many times. At one end the junction does not follow the germline gene, possibly because of a read error. The chain uses TRBV7-7 and TRBJ2-2; TRBD1 aligns across 8 bases. CDR1 and CDR2 from the germline V gene are SSHAT and FNYEAQ (reference sequence). The CDR3 spans 16 residues. The CDR3 loop reads CASSSGTGTNTGELFF. As DNA, the CDR3 is TGTGCTAGCAGCTCCGGGACAGGCACGAACACCGGGGAGCTGTTTTTT.

Details on this clonotype: Relative to the germline gene, one junction end is altered; a read error may explain this. The rearrangement joins TRBV29-1 to TRBJ2-5, with D maybe TRBD1 (5 bases). CDR1 is SQVTM and CDR2 is ANQGSEA in the germline V gene. The CDR3 sequence is 13 residues long. The CDR3 DNA follows: TGCAGCGTTACAAGACAGTTGAAAGAGACCCAGTGCTTC. Translation: CSVTRQLKETQCF.

This clonotype was seen once. A read error may account for a junction end that differs from germline. The chain uses TRBV7-2 and TRBJ1-2, with TRBD1 as a possible D gene (6 bases). This CDR3 region has 15 residues. Looked up from germline, CDR1 is SGHTA and CDR2 is FQGNSA. The CDR3 nucleotides are TGTGCCAGCAGTTTAGAAGAACAGGGAAACTATGACTACACCTTC. It codes for CASSLEEQGNYDYTF.

The chain employs TRBV29-1 and TRBJ2-2; 9 nucleotides match TRBD1. The trim removed 7 bases at V and 5 bases at J, leaving 5 bases unmatched. The CDR3 contains 13 residues. Germline assignment: CDR1 SQVTM and CDR2 ANQGSEA. The CDR3 sequence: CSAGQGKTGELFF. In DNA form, the CDR3 reads TGCAGCGCGGGACAGGGCAAGACCGGGGAGCTGTTTTTT.

For this clonotype: The junction and the germline gene differ at one end; a read error may be behind it. CDR3: CASSESGAGQPQHF. CDR3 in DNA: TGTGCCAGCAGTGAAAGCGGCGCCGGTCAGCCCCAGCATTTT. The chain joins TRBV10-3 to TRBJ1-5; the D is unclear. Germline CDR1 is ENHRY and CDR2 is SYGVKD. The CDR3 has 14 amino acids.

This clonotype was observed at least ten times. At one end, the junction sequence differs from germline, possibly due to a read error. J is TRBJ2-2 and V is TRBV7-7; D unclear. The germline V gene encodes CDR1 SSHAT and CDR2 FNYEAQ (reference sequence). There are 12 residues in the CDR3. Here the CDR3 DNA reads TGTGCTAGCAGCTTATCTAAGGGGGAGCTGTTTTTT. It specifies CASSLSKGELFF.

The gene calls are TRBV5-1 and TRBJ1-2; 8 bases line up with TRBD1. V was pared by 4 bases and J by 0 bases, with 2 bases of the junction left unmatched. The germline CDR1 and CDR2 sequences are SGHRS and YFSETQ. CDR3 length equals 14 residues. The CDR3 DNA is TGCGCCAGCAGCCAACAGGGGGCTAACTATGGCTACACCTTC. Encoded protein: CASSQQGANYGYTF.

The J gene is TRBJ2-3, the V gene TRBV6-4; D not certain. V dropped 5 bases and J dropped 1 base, with 16 bases sitting between them. CDR1 MRHNA and CDR2 SNTAGT come from the germline V gene. This CDR3 is built from 16 residues. CDR3 sequence reads: CASSHPTRGGTDTQYF. The DNA for the CDR3 is TGTGCCAGCAGTCACCCAACACGTGGCGGCACAGATACGCAGTATTTT.

The chain is built from TRBV20-1 and TRBJ1-1; TRBD1 might be the D (6 bases). Trimming took 3 bases from V and 4 from J, leaving 15 bases between them. In germline, CDR1 is DFQATT, CDR2 SNEGSKA (reference sequence). This CDR3 region has 14 residues. The CDR3, as DNA: TGCAGTGCTAGCCGCGATCAGGGGCTCACTGAAGCTTTCTTT. Amino acids: CSASRDQGLTEAFF.

This clonotype was detected ten times or more. This chain joins TRBV7-3 and TRBJ1-6; possible D gene TRBD1, 5 bases. The CDR3 totals 15 residues. Germline values: CDR1 SGHTA, CDR2 FQGTGA. V shed 6 bases and J shed 9 bases, with 18 bases lying between them. Written as DNA, the CDR3 is TGTGCCAGCAGTCCCGGTGCAGGGAGGGGTTCACCCCTCCACTTT. Amino acid sequence: CASSPGAGRGSPLHF.

The genes are TRBV12-3 or TRBV12-4 and TRBJ2-7; tentative D call: TRBD2 (6 bases). CDR3 length: 16 residues. The V and J ends lost 5 bases and 3 bases respectively, with 20 bases between them. The DNA for the CDR3 is TGTGCCAGCAGTGGGGCCTGGGCGGGGAGTAACTACGAGCAGTACTTC. Encoded protein: CASSGAWAGSNYEQYF.

This clonotype showed up many times. The J gene is TRBJ1-5, the V gene TRBV7-9, with 9 positions matching TRBD1. V was clipped by 1 base and J by 4 bases; unmatched bases: 2. The CDR3 spans 15 residues. Germline CDR1 SEHNR, CDR2 FQNEAQ (reference sequence). The CDR3: CASSLEGQGNQPQHF. The CDR3 nucleotides are TGTGCCAGCAGCTTAGAGGGACAGGGTAATCAGCCCCAGCATTTT.

In its sample, this clonotype was seen many times. This CDR3 reads CASKRITGTGTLHF. In nucleotides, the CDR3 is TGTGCCAGCAAACGGATCACCGGGACAGGGACCCTCCACTTT. The chain recombines TRBV2 with TRBJ1-6; the match to TRBD1 covers 9 bases. V shed 7 bases, J shed 14 bases, and the junction held 12 bases outside the gene matches. The CDR3 is 14 residues long. In germline, CDR1 is SNHLY, CDR2 FYNNEI.

Points on this clonotype: This clone may be a read error of a much larger clone one base away. This likely comes from a read error, as the CDR3 has no conserved phenylalanine or tryptophan at its end. The genes are TRBV20-1 and TRBJ1-2, with unresolved D. There are 12 residues in the CDR3. The V and J ends lost 2 bases and 8 bases respectively, with 12 bases between them. Germline-derived CDR1 and CDR2 are DFQATT and SNEGSKA (reference sequence). The CDR3 DNA reads TGCAGTGCTAGAAAAGTAGGAAGGGGCTACACCTCC. Protein: CSARKVGRGYTS.

About this clonotype: A much more abundant neighbour one base away suggests this may be a read error. The V and J genes are TRBV25-1 and TRBJ1-2; TRBD1 matches 7 bases. The length of the CDR3 is 14 residues. J lost 7 bases, V lost 7 bases, and 12 bases had no gene match. CDR1 MGHDK and CDR2 SYGVNS come from the germline V gene. CDR3 sequence (DNA): TGTGCCAGCACCGAATTCCGGGACAGCTGTGGCTACACCTTC. Its protein is CASTEFRDSCGYTF.

Ten or more counts support this clonotype. The chain has TRBV5-1 and TRBJ1-1; 8 bases map to TRBD1. CDR1 is SGHRS, CDR2 YFSETQ, per germline. The V gene end was trimmed by 1 base and the J gene end by 10 bases; junction bases not matched to a gene: 12. CDR3 length equals 15 residues. The CDR3 region is CASSLRSDRGSVAFF. The CDR3 nucleotides read TGCGCCAGCAGCTTGAGATCTGACAGGGGATCAGTAGCTTTCTTT.

This clonotype was observed many times. V is TRBV7-3 and J is TRBJ1-1; the D gene is possibly TRBD1 (5 bases). The CDR3 is 13 amino acids. V was shortened by 5 bases and J by 4 bases, with 11 bases between the two germline ends. The germline V gene encodes CDR1 SGHTA and CDR2 FQGTGA. DNA of the CDR3: TGTGCCAGCAGCACACCAGGGTCCACTGAAGCTTTCTTT. It is translated as CASSTPGSTEAFF.

This clonotype was counted at least ten times. The V call is TRBV9, the J call TRBJ1-2; 9 nucleotides line up with TRBD1. This CDR3 spans 15 amino acids. J lost 4 bases, V lost 4 bases, and 8 bases had no gene match. Germline V gives CDR1 SGDLS, CDR2 YYNGEE. CDR3 in amino acids: CASSLRTGAVYGYTF. The CDR3, as DNA: TGTGCCAGCAGCCTAAGGACAGGGGCGGTCTATGGCTACACCTTC.

For this clonotype: A read error is likely, as this CDR3 ends without the conserved phenylalanine or tryptophan. V gene TRBV5-8 combines with J gene TRBJ1-4, with TRBD1 matching 10 bases. Germline V lookup: CDR1 SGHTS, CDR2 YDEGEE. The CDR3 length is 15 residues. V was clipped by 4 bases and J by 8 bases; unmatched bases: 8. CDR3 DNA sequence: TGTGCCAGCAGCCAGGACAGGGGGAAAGGAGAAAAACTGTTTCTT. This gives the protein CASSQDRGKGEKLFL.

The rearrangement joins TRBV28 to TRBJ1-4; D is perhaps TRBD1 (6 bases). V was shortened by 7 bases and J by 7 bases, with 10 bases between the two germline ends. Germline assignment: CDR1 MDHEN and CDR2 SYDVKM. The CDR3 loop spans 12 amino acids. The DNA for the CDR3 is TGTGCCAGCACATGGGGGGCTGAAAAACTGTTTTTT. Translation gives CASTWGAEKLFF.

This clonotype was seen only a few times. This sequence joins TRBV12-3 or TRBV12-4 and TRBJ1-3; 7 bases are shared with TRBD1. With 2 bases clipped from V and 2 bases from J, the junction kept 3 bases outside the gene matches. CDR3 length equals 15 residues. In DNA form, the CDR3 reads TGTGCCAGCAGTTTATCCGACAGGGCTGGAAACACCATATATTTT. Protein: CASSLSDRAGNTIYF.

This clonotype has ten or more counts. The chain couples TRBV27 to TRBJ1-2, with TRBD1 matching over 7 bases. This CDR3 is 14 amino acids long. The germline V gene encodes CDR1 MNHEY and CDR2 SMNVEV (reference sequence). With 5 bases clipped from V and 3 bases from J, the junction kept 6 bases outside the gene matches. The CDR3 protein is CASSPDRADYGYTF. CDR3 in DNA: TGTGCCAGCAGTCCCGACAGGGCTGACTATGGCTACACCTTC.

At least ten counts were recorded for this clonotype. The chain joins TRBV10-3 to TRBJ1-2; D possibly corresponds to TRBD1 (6 bases). The germline V and J ends were trimmed by 6 bases and 0 bases, with 11 bases remaining between them. Germline loops: CDR1 ENHRY, CDR2 SYGVKD. The CDR3 is 14 residues long. Written as DNA, the CDR3 is TGTGCCATCAGGCCGACAGGATCTAACTATGGCTACACCTTC. It yields the protein CAIRPTGSNYGYTF.

This clonotype appeared many times. The chain recombines TRBV12-3 or TRBV12-4 with TRBJ1-2; 7 bases agree with TRBD1. The CDR3 loop spans 14 amino acids. Trimming at V came to 7 bases and at J to 7 bases, leaving 12 bases not matched to a gene. The CDR3 bases are TGTGCCAGCAAAAATCGACAGGGTTATCTTGGCTACACCTTC. It yields the protein CASKNRQGYLGYTF.

The chain is built from TRBV6-6 and TRBJ1-2, with 10 nucleotides matching TRBD1. V was pared by 7 bases and J by 6 bases, with 8 bases of the junction left unmatched. The germline gives CDR1 MNHNY, CDR2 SVGAGI (reference sequence). CDR3 length equals 14 residues. The CDR3 DNA follows: TGTGCCAGCATCAACCGGGACAGGGGAAATGGCTACACCTTC. Translating it yields CASINRDRGNGYTF.

The CDR3 loop is CSVEIRDRGTGTQYF. CDR3 DNA: TGCAGCGTTGAAATCCGGGACAGGGGGACGGGGACCCAGTACTTC. The chain is built from TRBV29-1 and TRBJ2-5, with 11 nucleotides matching TRBD1. CDR3 length: 15 amino acids. Germline V gene sequence: CDR1 SQVTM, CDR2 ANQGSEA. Germline trimming cut 2 bases from V and 7 bases from J; bases unmatched to any gene: 9.

This clonotype was detected only a few times. The chain carries TRBV5-1 and TRBJ2-2, with D maybe TRBD2 (7 bases). The CDR3 has 14 amino acids. CDR1 and CDR2 from the germline V gene are SGHRS and YFSETQ. The ends were cut back, 9 bases at V and 5 bases at J, with 17 bases in the middle. The CDR3 spells CATGGGSLTGELFF. DNA of the CDR3: TGCGCCACCGGGGGCGGGAGCCTGACCGGGGAGCTGTTTTTT. Drawing the rest from reference TRBV5-1 and TRBJ2-2, the complete variable domain is KAGVTQTPRYLIKTRGQQVTLSCSPISGHRSVSWYQQTPGQGLQFLFEYFSETQRNKGNFPGRFSGRQFSNSRSEMNVSTLELGDSALYLCATGGGSLTGELFFGEGSRLTVL.

Only a few counts were recorded for this clonotype. Possible read error: a much larger clone is one base away. The chain recombines TRBV5-6 with TRBJ1-1; maybe TRBD1 (6 bases). The germline V and J ends were trimmed by 3 bases and 1 base, with 10 bases remaining between them. This CDR3 region has 14 residues. CDR1 is SGHDT and CDR2 is YYEEEE in the germline V gene. The CDR3 is CASSSETGNTEAFF. CDR3 DNA: TGTGCCAGCAGCTCCGAGACAGGGAACACTGAAGCTTTCTTT.

The rearrangement joins TRBV15 to TRBJ2-3; D is unclear. Germline CDR1 and CDR2: LNHNV and YYDKDF (reference sequence). Trimming stripped 6 bases from V and 0 bases from J, with 10 bases between. The CDR3 covers 14 residues. DNA of the CDR3: TGTGCCACCAGTAAGGAGTCAAGCACAGATACGCAGTATTTT. Its translation is CATSKESSTDTQYF.

With regard to this clonotype: The junction departs from the called germline gene at one end, perhaps through a read error. J is TRBJ2-5 and V is TRBV7-6, with D maybe TRBD1 (6 bases). CDR3 length: 17 residues. The germline CDR1 and CDR2 sequences are SGHVS and FNYEAQ. CDR3 protein: CASSLAPGPQGREAQYF. In nucleotides, the CDR3 is TGTGCTAGCAGCTTAGCCCCGGGACCACAGGGACGAGAGGCCCAGTATTTC.